These 24 T cell receptor beta chains came from one sample sequenced in a study of metastatic and nonmetastatic thyroid tumors. Patients had received no treatment of any kind before thyroid surgery. With MiXCR, TCRdb called clones anew from the PCR reads. The table records 5,000 or so clones, over 15% of them present only once. Sequenced material: adjacent normal tissue. The receptor set was obtained from a female donor with papillary thyroid cancer or a benign thyroid nodule (not recorded which). Some clones in this sample may be carry-over from other donors' samples.

This clone was recorded a few times. The chain has TRBV10-2 and TRBJ1-2, with 7 bases that match TRBD1. This CDR3 has 13 residues. V trimming: 7 bases; J trimming: 6 bases; junction bases outside the gene matches: 8. Germline lookup yields CDR1 WSHSY and CDR2 SAAADI. CDR3 sequence (DNA): TGCGCCAGCATCCCACAGGGGTCCAATGGCTACACCTTC. This sequence encodes CASIPQGSNGYTF.

This clone was picked up a small number of times. The chain combines TRBV6-1 with TRBJ1-2; the D gene is possibly TRBD1 (5 bases). This CDR3 is built from 13 residues. V lost 8 bases to trimming and J lost 5 bases, with 15 bases between them. CDR1 is MNHNS, CDR2 SASEGT, per germline. The CDR3 coding sequence is TGTGCCAGCCCGGGTGGGGCTCTATATGGCTACACCTTC. Residues: CASPGGALYGYTF.

This clone was observed a handful of times. With a much larger clone just one base away, this may be a read error. The chain recombines TRBV7-9 with TRBJ2-3; D may be TRBD1 or TRBD2 (5 bases each). The CDR3 is 12 residues long. Germline CDR1 and CDR2: SEHNR and FQNEAQ (reference sequence). CDR3 region: CASSLGEDMQYF. CDR3 in DNA: TGTGCCAGCAGCTTGGGGGAAGATATGCAGTATTTT.

This clone is labeled as medium-sized (0.01 to 0.1%). The chain recombines TRBV19 with TRBJ2-1; TRBD1 aligns across 8 bases. This CDR3 has 15 amino acids. Looked up from germline, CDR1 is LNHDA and CDR2 is SQIVND (reference sequence). Germline trimming cut 6 bases from V and 3 bases from J; bases unmatched to any gene: 7. The CDR3 region has the DNA TGTGCCAGTAGCCCGGGACAGGAACTCTACAATGAGCAGTTCTTC. It yields the protein CASSPGQELYNEQFF.

By proportion, this clone is medium-sized. The chain has TRBV2 and TRBJ1-4, with TRBD1 identical over 7 bases. The germline CDR1 and CDR2 sequences are SNHLY and FYNNEI. The CDR3 covers 13 residues. J was trimmed by 8 bases and V by 9 bases; bases with no gene match: 9. This CDR3 reads CARRQGRGEKLFF. CDR3 sequence (DNA): TGTGCCAGAAGACAGGGTAGGGGCGAAAAACTGTTTTTT.

Remarks on this clone: Germline is not matched at one junction end, which may reflect a read error. This sequence joins TRBV20-1 and TRBJ2-2; D is possibly TRBD1 (6 bases). Per the germline V gene, CDR1 is DFQATT and CDR2 is SNEGSKA (reference sequence). The CDR3 has 14 residues. The CDR3 here is CSAPSTGPTGELFF. CDR3 sequence (DNA): TGCAGTGCTCCAAGCACAGGGCCCACCGGGGAGCTATTCTTT.

This clone is labeled medium-sized. The V call is TRBV28, the J call TRBJ1-5, with unresolved D. There are 13 residues in the CDR3. CDR1 is MDHEN and CDR2 is SYDVKM in the germline V gene. V lost 3 bases to trimming and J lost 5 bases, with 8 bases between them. In DNA form, the CDR3 reads TGTGCCAGCAGTTTGAGTGGTTATCAGCCCCAGCATTTT. It yields the protein CASSLSGYQPQHF. The whole variable domain, filled in from reference TRBV28 and TRBJ1-5, reads DVKVTQSSRYLVKRTGEKVFLECVQDMDHENMFWYRQDPGLGLRLIYFSYDVKMKEKGDIPEGYSVSREKKERFSLILESASTNQTSMYLCASSLSGYQPQHFGDGTRLSIL.

V usage is TRBV20-1 and J usage is TRBJ2-2, with 10 bases aligning to TRBD2. The length of the CDR3 is 17 residues. From germline, CDR1 is DFQATT and CDR2 SNEGSKA (reference sequence). After removal of 0 bases from V and 2 bases from J, the junction contained 6 bases not matched to a gene. This chain's CDR3 is CSARDEAGGPNTGELFF. Here the CDR3 DNA reads TGCAGTGCTAGAGATGAAGCGGGAGGGCCCAACACCGGGGAGCTGTTTTTT.

The chain combines TRBV11-3 with TRBJ1-2; 9 bases map to TRBD1. Germline loops: CDR1 SGHNT, CDR2 YENEEA. J was trimmed by 10 bases and V by 2 bases; bases with no gene match: 5. The CDR3 has 13 amino acids. CDR3 coding DNA: TGTGCCAGCAGCTTAACAGGGGGCCAGTTCTACACCTTC. It yields the protein CASSLTGGQFYTF.

In this sample, this clone turned up a few times. An end of the junction does not agree with germline; a read error may underlie this. This sequence joins TRBV7-9 and TRBJ1-1; 7 bases are a match to TRBD1. CDR1 SEHNR and CDR2 FQNEAQ come from the germline V gene (reference sequence). The CDR3 spans 12 residues. The CDR3 here is CAGSRDRAEAFF. CDR3 sequence (DNA): TGTGCCGGCAGCCGCGACAGGGCTGAGGCTTTCTTT.

By sample fraction, this clone is medium-sized. The chain joins TRBV2 to TRBJ1-5, with 7 bases fitting TRBD1. Germline loops: CDR1 SNHLY, CDR2 FYNNEI. Trimming at V came to 8 bases and at J to 7 bases, leaving 8 bases not matched to a gene. The CDR3 is made up of 13 amino acids. CDR3 DNA: TGTGCCAGCCAAACAGGGGTTGGACAGCCCCAGCATTTT. Protein product: CASQTGVGQPQHF.

The chain has TRBV7-3 and TRBJ2-7, with D tentatively TRBD1 (5 bases). The V end was cut by 5 bases, the J end by 3 bases, with 17 bases between. Per the germline V gene, CDR1 is SGHTA and CDR2 is FQGTGA. The length of the CDR3 is 15 residues. The CDR3 DNA sequence: TGTGCCAGCAGCAAAGGTCAGGGAAAGAACTACGAGCAGTACTTC. Translation: CASSKGQGKNYEQYF.

A word on this clone: One end of the junction fails to match germline, which may point to a read error. The rearrangement links TRBV6-4 to TRBJ2-2, with D possibly TRBD2 on 5 matching bases. Germline V gene sequence: CDR1 MRHNA, CDR2 SNTAGT. The CDR3 length is 14 residues. Here the CDR3 reads CANSPSPGTGELFF. CDR3 in DNA: TGTGCCAACAGTCCAAGTCCGGGAACCGGGGAGCTGTTTTTT.

This clone was recorded a few times. This sequence joins TRBV10-3 and TRBJ2-1; 10 nucleotides align to TRBD1. The CDR3 extends over 15 amino acids. V lost 6 bases, J lost 3 bases, and 5 bases stayed unmatched. Germline V gives CDR1 ENHRY, CDR2 SYGVKD. Here the CDR3 DNA reads TGTGCCATCAGGGTAGGGACAGGGGTCTACAATGAGCAGTTCTTC. Translation gives CAIRVGTGVYNEQFF.

This clone was recorded a few times. This CDR3 reads CASSLGQGAWNEQFF. CDR3 coding DNA: TGTGCCAGCAGTCTGGGACAGGGGGCTTGGAATGAGCAGTTCTTC. The chain combines TRBV28 with TRBJ2-1; 12 bases align to TRBD1. This CDR3 is built from 15 residues. After removal of 5 bases from V and 7 bases from J, the junction contained 6 bases not matched to a gene. CDR1 and CDR2 (germline): MDHEN, SYDVKM.

Worth noting for this clone: A single base separates this from a much larger clone, so it may be a read error. This chain links TRBV9 with TRBJ2-2; D may be TRBD2 (7 bases). This CDR3 spans 15 amino acids. V gave up 2 bases and J gave up 5 bases, with 13 bases separating them. The germline V gene encodes CDR1 SGDLS and CDR2 YYNGEE. CDR3 nucleotide sequence: TGTGCCAGCAGCGTGGGGGCGCGGGGGACCGGGGAGCTGTTTTTT. This sequence encodes CASSVGARGTGELFF. Full variable domain (missing parts from reference TRBV9 and TRBJ2-2): DSGVTQTPKHLITATGQRVTLRCSPRSGDLSVYWYQQSLDQGLQFLIQYYNGEERAKGNILERFSAQQFPDLHSELNLSSLELGDSALYFCASSVGARGTGELFFGEGSRLTVL.

V gene TRBV11-3 combines with J gene TRBJ2-2; 10 bases are a match to TRBD2. This CDR3 contains 16 residues. With 5 bases clipped from V and 2 bases from J, the junction kept 5 bases outside the gene matches. Germline CDR1 SGHNT, CDR2 YENEEA. The CDR3 loop reads CASSTSGEPNTGELFF. The DNA for the CDR3 is TGTGCCAGCAGCACTAGCGGGGAGCCAAACACCGGGGAGCTGTTTTTT.

This clone is categorized as medium-sized. This chain uses TRBV2 with TRBJ2-3, with 8 bases aligning to TRBD2. The V gene's germline CDR1 is SNHLY and CDR2 FYNNEI. V lost 3 bases and J lost 4; bases outside the gene matches: 12. The CDR3 contains 17 residues. The CDR3 coding sequence is TGTGCCAGCAGTGACCAGCGGGAGTTTGTTGGGGCAGATACGCAGTATTTT. It codes for CASSDQREFVGADTQYF.

V and J are TRBV5-1 and TRBJ1-1, with D possibly TRBD1 on 6 matching bases. Between the trimmed V and J ends, which lost 2 bases and 5 bases, there was a span of 10 bases. Germline assignment: CDR1 SGHRS and CDR2 YFSETQ. There are 13 residues in the CDR3. The CDR3 DNA follows: TGCGCCAGCAGCTTTTTAGGGGGGACTGAAGCTTTCTTT. It yields the protein CASSFLGGTEAFF.

In this sample, this clone turned up a few times. One end of the junction varies from germline; a read error may be responsible. The chain links TRBV6-5 to TRBJ2-2; D remains unclear. Germline CDR1 is MNHEY and CDR2 is SVGAGI. There are 16 residues in the CDR3. CDR3 in amino acids: CASSYGLVVSTRELFF. The CDR3, as DNA: TGTGCCAGCAGTTATGGGTTGGTTGTAAGCACCAGGGAGCTGTTTTTT.

This clone appeared many times. Just one base apart from a much larger clone, this may be a read error. Distinct nucleotide sequences in the sample also encode this CDR3. The rearrangement joins TRBV20-1 to TRBJ1-1, with TRBD1 matching over 9 bases. Germline V gene data show CDR1 as DFQATT and CDR2 as SNEGSKA (reference sequence). The CDR3 extends over 12 amino acids. The CDR3 coding sequence is TGCAGTCCACAGGGGGCGGGCACTGAAGCTTTCTTC. As protein: CSPQGAGTEAFF.

This clone was seen repeatedly, ten times or more. The chain joins TRBV6-1 to TRBJ2-5; maybe TRBD1 (5 bases). Germline CDR1 MNHNS, CDR2 SASEGT. This CDR3 region has 14 residues. The ends were cut back, 5 bases at V and 5 bases at J, with 15 bases in the middle. The CDR3 here is CASSRRGQLETQYF. The CDR3 region has the DNA TGTGCCAGCAGTCGAAGGGGCCAGCTGGAGACCCAGTACTTC.

The chain is built from TRBV6-1 and TRBJ1-1; D is ambiguous. V was shortened by 8 bases and J by 1 base, with 17 bases between the two germline ends. This CDR3 is built from 15 residues. CDR1 is MNHNS and CDR2 is SASEGT in the germline V gene. CDR3 bases: TGTGCCAGCGCGGCCAGAGCTATAGGGAACACTGAAGCTTTCTTT. Protein sequence: CASAARAIGNTEAFF.

The CDR3 coding sequence is TGTGCCAGTCAACGGGTCCCCACCGGGGAGCTGTTTTTT. It is translated as CASQRVPTGELFF. V is TRBV2 and J is TRBJ2-2; D unclear. This CDR3 is 13 amino acids long. Deletions cut 9 bases from V and 4 bases from J, with 12 bases between. CDR1 and CDR2 from the germline V gene are SNHLY and FYNNEI.